This T cell receptor (beta chain) was profiled in a study of shared clonotypes between healthy human individuals. Findings of the study overall: Apart from blood, nothing was sampled; tissue repertoires likely differ.

Data came from immunoSEQ multiplex PCR; TCRdb stores just in-frame clones and leaves some out. Altogether 850,000 to 1,200,000 clones are present, about 76% being singletons, with the ten largest covering 1.4%. CDR3 length: 18 amino acids. The V gene end was trimmed by 1 base and the J gene end by 6 bases; junction bases not matched to a gene: 9. In germline, CDR1 is SEHNR, CDR2 FQNEAQ (reference sequence). This clone was seen a handful of times. Its antigen is not known. The material sequenced was memory CD4+ T cells sorted from blood. The subset denotes: CD45RA-negative fraction. The V gene is TRBV7-9, the J gene TRBJ1-6, with 10 positions matching TRBD1. This sequence was found in a man between 18 and 35 years old in good health. The CDR3 region is CASSLGTGGMVSNSPLHF. The DNA for the CDR3 is TGTGCCAGCAGCTTAGGGACAGGGGGAATGGTTAGTAATTCACCCCTCCACTTT.